This note documents a single T cell receptor beta chain sequence. Its antigen is currently not known. The sample holds no much larger clone one base away, and base qualities are not on file. TCR beta VDJ combination and CDR3 sequence profiling used genomic DNA as the template. TCR repertoire sequencing was run on an Illumina HiSeq 2000. The authors' pipeline ran thus. TRBV/TRBJ rearrangement plots, CDR3 size and DJ length profiles, and Simpson's diversity index were used to assess repertoires. The immunodominant clone was defined as the most abundant DNA sequence in deep sequencing data. CDR3 amino acid sequences were screened for sharing across subjects and compared with published repertoires and the VDJdb database. TCRdb reprocessing: public reads trimmed at Q25 with fastp, clones called with MiXCR, in-frame beta chains kept. Every CDR3 protein is listed once, alongside the most common genes and DNA of its rows. The V and J calls were determined by TCRdb, not by the authors. The sample table records under 200,000 distinct CDR3 sequences; more than 45% of these occur just once. Together, the top ten hold roughly 3.2% of the sample.

These data come from a study of CD8+CD57+ T cells in acquired aplastic anemia listed by TCRdb under 2018. Describing the broader study: A mean of 3.2 ug of DNA, ranging from roughly 0.2 to 27.4 ug, was extracted from sorted CD4+ and CD8+ cells. CD8+CD57+ expansion was defined as frequency above the mean frequency observed in healthy subjects. The paper as a whole reports these results and caveats: CD8+ Simpson's diversity did not differ significantly between patients and healthy controls (P=0.060). Around 30 CD8+ CDR3 sequences were shared between patients and controls but appeared highly expressed in patients and within their immunodominant clones.

Expansion of CD8+CD57+ cells had been shown by flow cytometry in the patients chosen for sequencing. All patients had severe acquired aplastic anemia diagnosed by International Study of Aplastic Anemia and Agranulocytosis and Camitta criteria. No patient had received any therapy when blood was sampled. The study deep-sequenced TCR repertoires of sorted CD4+ and CD8+ blood T cells from severe aplastic anemia patients and healthy subjects. In the USA, patient enrollment took place under clinicaltrials.gov protocols 00001620, 01623167, 00001397, 00071045, 00081523 and 00961064. Ficoll-Paque density gradient centrifugation was used to isolate peripheral blood mononuclear cells. Before DNA was extracted, CD4+ and CD8+ T cells were sorted using either FACS or magnetic beads. Between the V and J ends, shortened by 7 bases and 6 bases respectively, the junction contains 22 bases. Spanning cysteine to phenylalanine, the CDR3 consists of 16 amino acids. Of the read, only the CDR3 DNA is kept; its 48 bases are in frame from base 1.

The TCR comes from a human donor with aplastic anemia. This sequence uses TRBV12-3 or TRBV12-4 and TRBJ2-1; the D gene is possibly TRBD1, with 6 bases matching. The sample was sorted CD4+, CD8+, or CD8+CD57+ T cells (not recorded which) from PBMCs. The nucleotides read TGTGCCAGCACCCTAACAGGGCTATCCCTCGCCAATGAGCAGTTCTTC. Its coded protein is CASTLTGLSLANEQFF.